Listed here are 11 T cell receptor beta chains from one sample, sequenced in a study of T cell responses to AZD1222 COVID-19 vaccine. Here immunoSEQ multiplex PCR was the method, and the copy in TCRdb shows in-frame clones only, minus some. Found here are roughly 70,000 clones, roughly 88% of them singletons; the top ten hold roughly 2.7%. Here the sequenced sample was peripheral blood, taken on day 0 of AZD1222 vaccination. These receptors were taken from an adult in good health.

V and J are TRBV7-9 and TRBJ2-7; maybe TRBD1 (5 bases). This CDR3 has 15 residues. Germline V gene lookup returns CDR1 SEHNR and CDR2 FQNEAQ (reference sequence). V shed 5 bases and J shed 3 bases, with 17 bases lying between them. CDR3 DNA: TGTGCCAGCAGCCTGACAGTCCACCTAGGCTACGAGCAGTACTTC. It encodes CASSLTVHLGYEQYF.

In DNA form, the CDR3 reads TGTGCCAGTAGCAGGGGAAGACGGGAGGAGCAGTTCTTC. It yields the protein CASSRGRREEQFF. The chain couples TRBV19 to TRBJ2-1, with D perhaps being TRBD1 or TRBD2 (6 bases each). V was shortened by 6 bases and J by 10 bases, with 16 bases between the two germline ends. The CDR3 has 13 residues. From germline, CDR1 is LNHDA and CDR2 SQIVND (reference sequence).

The CDR3 DNA sequence: TGCAGCGTTGTAGATCAGATAAACTATGGCTACACCTTC. It is translated as CSVVDQINYGYTF. The chain carries TRBV29-1 and TRBJ1-2; no firm D call. Germline loops: CDR1 SQVTM, CDR2 ANQGSEA. The CDR3 length is 13 residues. Between the trimmed V and J ends, which lost 4 bases and 2 bases, there was a span of 11 bases.

The chain couples TRBV7-8 to TRBJ1-2; 7 nucleotides line up with TRBD1. In germline, CDR1 is SGHVS, CDR2 FQNEAQ. The CDR3 sequence is 17 residues long. The trim removed 5 bases at V and 4 bases at J, leaving 16 bases unmatched. CDR3 sequence reads: CASSASGTADDFYGYTF. The CDR3 bases are TGTGCCAGCAGCGCCTCCGGGACAGCCGACGACTTCTATGGCTACACCTTC.

The J gene is TRBJ2-2, the V gene TRBV18; 9 bases agree with TRBD1. Trimming at V came to 6 bases and at J to 5 bases, leaving 4 bases not matched to a gene. In germline, CDR1 is KGHSH, CDR2 LQKENI. This CDR3 is built from 14 residues. The DNA of the CDR3 is TGTGCCAGCTCCCCCGGGACAGGGACCGGGGAGCTGTTTTTT. Translation gives CASSPGTGTGELFF.

The table lists this clone with a few counts. The V and J genes are TRBV4-2 and TRBJ2-3; 8 nucleotides line up with TRBD2. The CDR3 is made up of 15 amino acids. Germline trimming cut 6 bases from V and 9 bases from J; bases unmatched to any gene: 14. Germline CDR1 is LGHNA and CDR2 is YNFKEQ. CDR3 nucleotides: TGTGCCAGCAGGGGTGAAGCGGGGGCCGTGGGGACGCAGTATTTT. Translated, it gives CASRGEAGAVGTQYF.

This chain links TRBV6-5 with TRBJ1-2, with a tentative D call TRBD1 (6 bases). The CDR3 covers 16 residues. CDR1 and CDR2 (germline): MNHEY, SVGAGI. Trimming stripped 0 bases from V and 4 bases from J, with 15 bases between. The CDR3 DNA reads as TGTGCCAGCAGTTACTCGAAACTCAGGGGTTCCTATGGCTACACCTTC. Encoded protein: CASSYSKLRGSYGYTF.

The rearrangement joins TRBV5-1 to TRBJ2-7; 11 nucleotides agree with TRBD1. Germline CDR1 is SGHRS and CDR2 is YFSETQ. The CDR3 length is 14 residues. Germline trimming cut 3 bases from V and 3 bases from J; bases unmatched to any gene: 2. The CDR3 DNA reads as TGCGCCAGCAGCTACGGGACAGGGGGCTACGAGCAGTACTTC. Amino acids: CASSYGTGGYEQYF.

The chain carries TRBV20-1 and TRBJ2-5; D gene unclear. CDR1 and CDR2 (germline): DFQATT, SNEGSKA (reference sequence). The CDR3 length is 10 residues. Trimming removed 7 bases at V and 2 bases at J, with 5 bases between. The CDR3 DNA reads as TGCAGTGTCCTGCAAGAGACCCAGTACTTC. Amino acid sequence: CSVLQETQYF.

This clone was detected only a few times. The V call is TRBV5-1, the J call TRBJ2-1, with TRBD2 identical over 13 bases. V was clipped by 4 bases and J by 7 bases; unmatched bases: 2. The CDR3 runs to 14 residues. CDR1 and CDR2 from the germline V gene are SGHRS and YFSETQ. CDR3 nucleotides: TGCGCCAGCAGCCCGGGACTAGCGGGAAATGAGCAGTTCTTC. Amino acid sequence: CASSPGLAGNEQFF.

The chain links TRBV18 to TRBJ2-1; a possible D gene is TRBD2 (5 bases). Trimming shortened V by 3 bases and J by 5 bases, and 8 bases separated the two germline ends. Germline lookup yields CDR1 KGHSH and CDR2 LQKENI. The CDR3 totals 13 residues. The CDR3 protein is CASSPEVDNEQFF. CDR3 bases: TGTGCCAGCTCACCGGAGGTAGACAATGAGCAGTTCTTC.